A selection of T cell receptor beta chains follows, all from one sample in a study of cytomegalovirus exposure and HLA in healthy donors. The data were produced by immunoSEQ multiplex PCR, yet TCRdb's version contains in-frame clones alone and is incomplete. The table includes about 140,000 clones, more than 70% detected once. The sequencing sample was made of PBMCs. Every receptor here comes from a male donor in good health and CMV-seronegative. CDR3s include the opening cysteine and the closing phenylalanine or tryptophan. The order of the fields is D gene, clone size, V gene, J gene, CDR3 protein, CDR3 DNA. A D gene is named only where the DNA matches it firmly. Only some rows state a clone size, as once, few, many or a class for expanded clones.

d_gene: NA
abundance: NA
v_gene: TRBV7-9
j_gene: TRBJ1-5
CDR3aa: CASSSMTDSNQPQHF
CDR3nt: TGTGCCAGCAGCTCTATGACTGATAGCAATCAGCCCCAGCATTTT

d_gene: NA
abundance: NA
v_gene: TRBV7-8
j_gene: TRBJ2-1
CDR3aa: CASSLGGATADEQFF
CDR3nt: TGTGCCAGCAGCTTAGGCGGGGCTACTGCTGATGAGCAGTTCTTC

d_gene: TRBD2
abundance: NA
v_gene: TRBV7-2
j_gene: TRBJ2-3
CDR3aa: CASTPGGRADTQYF
CDR3nt: TGTGCCAGCACTCCGGGAGGGCGGGCAGATACGCAGTATTTT

d_gene: TRBD1
abundance: once
v_gene: TRBV19
j_gene: TRBJ2-1
CDR3aa: CASKWDREGSEQFF
CDR3nt: TGTGCCAGTAAATGGGACAGGGAAGGGAGTGAGCAGTTCTTC

d_gene: TRBD1
abundance: NA
v_gene: TRBV4-3
j_gene: TRBJ2-2
CDR3aa: CASSQEQGYTGELFF
CDR3nt: TGCGCCAGCAGCCAAGAACAGGGGTACACCGGGGAGCTGTTTTTT

d_gene: TRBD2
abundance: NA
v_gene: TRBV10-3
j_gene: TRBJ2-3
CDR3aa: CASREGLAPSTDTQYF
CDR3nt: TGTGCCTCCAGAGAGGGACTAGCCCCGAGCACAGATACGCAGTATTTT

d_gene: TRBD2
abundance: few
v_gene: TRBV6-6
j_gene: TRBJ2-5
CDR3aa: CASSLLAGEETQYF
CDR3nt: TGTGCCAGCAGCTTACTAGCGGGGGAAGAGACCCAGTACTTC

d_gene: TRBD1
abundance: NA
v_gene: TRBV4-1
j_gene: TRBJ2-7
CDR3aa: CASSPNDRGSYEQYF
CDR3nt: TGCGCCAGCAGCCCAAACGACAGGGGTTCCTACGAGCAGTACTTC

d_gene: TRBD2
abundance: NA
v_gene: TRBV10-3
j_gene: TRBJ2-1
CDR3aa: CAISEASGGAVNEQFF
CDR3nt: TGTGCCATCAGTGAGGCTAGCGGGGGGGCGGTCAATGAGCAGTTCTTC

d_gene: NA
abundance: NA
v_gene: TRBV18
j_gene: TRBJ1-1
CDR3aa: CASSPNQGGNTEAFF
CDR3nt: TGTGCCAGCTCACCGAACCAGGGCGGAAACACTGAAGCTTTCTTT